This note documents a single T cell receptor beta chain sequence. This specimen belongs to a study of blood T cell repertoires in COVID-19. Looking at the study overall: T cells, B-cell-depleted T cells, or PBMCs supplied cDNA or gDNA.

Source study methods: How many nucleated cells were present was estimated from reference gene primer amplification. Repertoires were generated with immunoSEQ multiplex PCR, while TCRdb's copy carries only in-frame clones and drops some. Clonal size and the V and J genes are those of that table, whereas D and trimming came from the DNA. This sample has around 450,000 clones, with about 85% found just once. Trimming took 0 bases from V and 9 from J; bases not matched to a gene: 12. This CDR3 spans 17 amino acids. Germline CDR1 and CDR2: MGHRA and YSYEKL. Participants had their cohort set by participant-reported clinical history.

Material for sequencing was PBMCs or T cells enriched from blood (not recorded which). The chain employs TRBV4-1 and TRBJ2-1; 9 nucleotides agree with TRBD2. The clonotype was recovered from a woman under 30 with acute COVID-19. The CDR3 reads CASSQEALREGPGEQFF. The CDR3 nucleotides are TGCGCCAGCAGCCAAGAAGCCCTGCGGGAGGGCCCCGGTGAGCAGTTCTTC.